This entry lists 27 T cell receptor beta chains sequenced from one sample in a study of blood T cell repertoires in COVID-19. TCRdb's table, derived via immunoSEQ multiplex PCR, lists solely in-frame clones and lacks some. The sample yields some 340,000 clones, under 85% seen once. Sequencing was performed on PBMCs or T cells enriched from blood (not recorded which). The receptors derive from a woman aged 45-59 years who had recovered from COVID-19.

This CDR3 is CSVERGLHEQFF. The CDR3 DNA sequence: TGCAGCGTTGAAAGGGGGCTTCATGAGCAGTTCTTC. The chain couples TRBV29-1 to TRBJ2-1; 7 positions match TRBD1. V lost 2 bases and J lost 8; bases outside the gene matches: 3. CDR1 is SQVTM, CDR2 ANQGSEA, per germline. The CDR3 is 12 residues long.

The J gene is TRBJ2-1, the V gene TRBV29-1; 7 positions agree with TRBD1. This CDR3 contains 12 residues. V lost 2 bases to trimming and J lost 14 bases; unmatched junction nucleotides: 9. The V gene's germline CDR1 is SQVTM and CDR2 ANQGSEA. CDR3: CSVENNRGWEFF. As DNA, the CDR3 is TGCAGCGTTGAAAATAACAGGGGCTGGGAGTTCTTC.

The V and J genes are TRBV12-3 or TRBV12-4 and TRBJ1-6; D not resolved. V lost 1 base to trimming and J lost 10 bases, with 5 bases between them. The CDR3 spans 12 residues. The CDR3 nucleotides read TGTGCCAGCAGTTTAGGCGTGTCACCCCTCCACTTT. It yields the protein CASSLGVSPLHF.

J is TRBJ2-5 and V is TRBV27; no firm D call. V lost 8 bases, J lost 5 bases, and 6 bases lay in between. The CDR3 contains 10 residues. Germline CDR1 reads MNHEY; CDR2 reads SMNVEV (reference sequence). Here the CDR3 DNA reads TGTGCCAGCCTATCGGAGACCCAGTACTTC. It encodes CASLSETQYF.

As concerns this clone: Other DNA variants within this sample encode the same CDR3. The chain couples TRBV7-9 to TRBJ1-1; D possibly corresponds to TRBD1 (5 bases). V gave up 4 bases and J gave up 5 bases, with 11 bases separating them. This CDR3 region has 13 residues. From germline, CDR1 is SEHNR and CDR2 FQNEAQ (reference sequence). In DNA, the CDR3 is TGTGCCAGCAGCTCCCGGGAGGGGACTGAAGCTTTCTTT. This sequence encodes CASSSREGTEAFF. Full variable domain (missing parts from reference TRBV7-9 and TRBJ1-1): DTGVSQNPRHKITKRGQNVTFRCDPISEHNRLYWYRQTLGQGPEFLTYFQNEAQLEKSRLLSDRFSAERPKGSFSTLEIQRTEQGDSAMYLCASSSREGTEAFFGQGTRLTVV.

This clone was picked up one time. This chain links TRBV28 with TRBJ2-3, with 9 bases that match TRBD1. The CDR3 extends over 14 amino acids. Trimming took 2 bases from V and 6 from J; bases not matched to a gene: 3. Germline lookup yields CDR1 MDHEN and CDR2 SYDVKM. The CDR3, as DNA: TGTGCCAGCAGTTTAGGACAGGGGTTGGATACGCAGTATTTT. As protein: CASSLGQGLDTQYF.

The chain couples TRBV5-6 to TRBJ1-1, with 7 bases aligning to TRBD1. Germline-derived CDR1 and CDR2 are SGHDT and YYEEEE. Trimming cost V 0 bases and J 8 bases; bases outside gene matches: 4. There are 13 residues in the CDR3. The CDR3 protein is CASSLGQGGEAFF. The DNA of the CDR3 is TGTGCCAGCAGCTTGGGCCAGGGGGGCGAAGCTTTCTTT.

The chain uses TRBV30 and TRBJ1-2, with 8 bases identical to TRBD1. Trimming cost V 3 bases and J 7 bases; bases outside gene matches: 7. The CDR3 spans 13 residues. The germline V gene has CDR1 GTSNPN and CDR2 SVGIG (reference sequence). The DNA of the CDR3 is TGTGCCTGGAGCTTAGTGGGGACAGGTGGCTACACCTTC. Translating gives CAWSLVGTGGYTF.

The V gene is TRBV19, the J gene TRBJ1-3, with D tentatively TRBD1 (5 bases). Germline CDR1 and CDR2: LNHDA and SQIVND (reference sequence). V was shortened by 1 base and J by 4 bases, with 11 bases between the two germline ends. The CDR3 is 15 residues long. The chain's CDR3 is CASSIGRQGGNTIYF. CDR3 bases: TGTGCCAGTAGTATAGGAAGGCAGGGCGGAAACACCATATATTTT.

The chain recombines TRBV4-1 with TRBJ2-6, with D tentatively TRBD1 (6 bases). Trimming removed 5 bases from V and 1 base from J, with 15 bases in between. The CDR3 contains 17 residues. Germline values: CDR1 MGHRA, CDR2 YSYEKL. For the CDR3, the DNA is TGCGCCAGCAGCGGGGGCGGGCGACCGTCTGGGGCCAACGTCCTGACTTTC. Its translation: CASSGGGRPSGANVLTF.

The chain links TRBV7-6 to TRBJ2-5; 7 bases line up with TRBD1. There are 15 residues in the CDR3. Trimming cost V 6 bases and J 5 bases; bases outside gene matches: 12. From germline, CDR1 is SGHVS and CDR2 FNYEAQ. This CDR3 reads CASRSGGASGETQYF. Here the CDR3 DNA reads TGTGCCAGCAGGTCAGGGGGAGCATCCGGGGAGACCCAGTACTTC.

The chain joins TRBV25-1 to TRBJ2-3, with a tentative D call TRBD2 (5 bases). CDR3 size: 15 residues. Trimming took 3 bases from V and 0 from J, leaving 10 bases between them. Germline CDR1 is MGHDK and CDR2 is SYGVNS. The CDR3 coding sequence is TGTGCCAGCAGTGACGACCTAGCTAGCACAGATACGCAGTATTTT. This gives the protein CASSDDLASTDTQYF.

CDR3 sequence: CASSQRLAGTGELFF. The CDR3 DNA follows: TGTGCCAGCTCCCAGAGACTAGCGGGTACCGGGGAGCTGTTTTTT. This chain joins TRBV18 and TRBJ2-2; 10 nucleotides match TRBD2. The junction had 6 bases not matched to a gene; V was cut back by 6 bases and J by 5 bases. CDR3 size: 15 residues. Germline CDR1 is KGHSH and CDR2 is LQKENI. The complete variable domain, with remaining parts taken from reference TRBV18 and TRBJ2-2, reads NAGVMQNPRHLVRRRGQEARLRCSPMKGHSHVYWYRQLPEEGLKFMVYLQKENIIDESGMPKERFSAEFPKEGPSILRIQQVVRGDSAAYFCASSQRLAGTGELFFGEGSRLTVL.

In its sample, this clone was seen once. J is TRBJ1-1 and V is TRBV5-5; D is undetermined. Germline V gene data show CDR1 as SGHKS and CDR2 as YYEKEE (reference sequence). Trimming pared 0 bases from V and 5 bases from J, leaving 8 bases between. CDR3 length: 13 residues. The CDR3 nucleotides are TGTGCCAGCAGCTTGGGGCGGGGAACTGAAGCTTTCTTT. It translates to CASSLGRGTEAFF.

This clone appeared once. V gene TRBV25-1 combines with J gene TRBJ1-1; tentatively, D is TRBD1 (5 bases). The V gene's germline CDR1 is MGHDK and CDR2 SYGVNS. Between the trimmed V and J ends, which lost 3 bases and 5 bases, there was a span of 16 bases. The CDR3 is made up of 15 amino acids. The chain's CDR3 is CASSDLSTRTTEAFF. CDR3 sequence (DNA): TGTGCCAGCAGTGACCTATCGACTAGGACAACTGAAGCTTTCTTT.

The CDR3 loop is CVSADTEAFF. CDR3 nucleotide sequence: TGTGTTTCTGCGGACACTGAAGCTTTCTTT. The chain recombines TRBV30 with TRBJ1-1; D is unclear. In germline, CDR1 is GTSNPN, CDR2 SVGIG (reference sequence). This CDR3 comprises 10 residues.

This chain connects TRBV3-1 (or the pseudogene TRBV3-2) to TRBJ1-1; tentatively, D is TRBD1 (5 bases). The CDR3 has 14 residues. V was cut by 1 base and J by 4 bases, with 10 bases left in between. The germline V gene has CDR1 LGHDT and CDR2 YNNKEL (reference sequence). In DNA, the CDR3 is TGTGCCAGCAGCCAAGTCGCAGGGTCCACTGAAGCTTTCTTT. It translates to CASSQVAGSTEAFF.

This clone showed up just once. The chain has TRBV27 and TRBJ1-2; TRBD1 matches 7 bases. CDR1 MNHEY and CDR2 SMNVEV come from the germline V gene (reference sequence). CDR3 length equals 15 residues. The J segment lost 4 bases and the V segment lost 5 bases, leaving 10 bases of the junction unmatched. CDR3 sequence (DNA): TGTGCCAGCAGTCACCACCAGACAGGGCCCTATGGCTACACCTTC. It codes for CASSHHQTGPYGYTF.

The rearrangement uses TRBV12-3 or TRBV12-4 and TRBJ1-2; 9 bases map to TRBD1. The CDR3 runs 13 residues. V shed 3 bases, J shed 6 bases, and the junction held 2 bases outside the gene matches. CDR3 sequence (DNA): TGTGCCAGCAGTTTGGGACAGGGCCATGGCTACACCTTC. Translation gives CASSLGQGHGYTF.

The chain uses TRBV18 and TRBJ2-1, with TRBD1 matching 8 bases. The CDR3 totals 14 residues. Per germline, CDR1 KGHSH and CDR2 LQKENI. The V and J ends lost 5 bases and 4 bases, in that order; junction bases with no gene match: 4. The CDR3, as DNA: TGTGCCAGCTCAATGGACAGGGTTTACAATGAGCAGTTCTTC. Protein sequence: CASSMDRVYNEQFF.

As concerns this clone: Other DNA sequences within the sample encode an identical CDR3. V gene TRBV15 combines with J gene TRBJ1-2; TRBD1 agrees at 11 bases. The germline CDR1 and CDR2 sequences are LNHNV and YYDKDF (reference sequence). Trimming cost V 1 base and J 7 bases; bases outside gene matches: 5. The CDR3 loop spans 15 amino acids. The CDR3 sequence: CATSRAGTGGGGYTF. The DNA for the CDR3 is TGTGCCACCAGCAGAGCGGGGACAGGGGGTGGTGGCTACACCTTC.

CDR3 DNA sequence: TGTGCCAGCAGGCCGGGAGCGACAGATACGCAGTATTTT. Translating it yields CASRPGATDTQYF. This chain links TRBV6-5 with TRBJ2-3, with D maybe TRBD2 (6 bases). The V end lost 6 bases, the J end lost 3 bases, and 10 bases lay between the germline ends. The CDR3 is 13 amino acids. Germline V gene lookup returns CDR1 MNHEY and CDR2 SVGAGI.

The chain combines TRBV6-2 or TRBV6-3 with TRBJ2-3; the match to TRBD2 covers 9 bases. Unmatched junction bases numbered 3, after V lost 0 bases and J lost 5 bases. This CDR3 is built from 15 residues. Per germline, CDR1 MNHEY and CDR2 SVGEGT. CDR3 in amino acids: CASSYSGGRVDTQYF. The CDR3 nucleotides read TGTGCCAGCAGTTACTCAGGCGGGAGGGTAGATACGCAGTATTTT.

The chain uses TRBV12-2 and TRBJ2-3; the DNA was not compared with TRBD2, the D call given in the table. TRBV12-2 is assigned pseudogene status. The CDR3 covers 19 residues. The CDR3 DNA reads TGTGCAAGTCGCTTAGGACCAGCGGGGCCCTTCTGTAGCACAGATACGCAGTATTTT. Amino acid sequence: CASRLGPAGPFCSTDTQYF.

The chain recombines TRBV15 with TRBJ1-6; unclear D gene. V was trimmed by 5 bases and J by 10 bases, leaving 9 bases between them. The CDR3 is 12 residues long. CDR1 is LNHNV, CDR2 YYDKDF, per germline (reference sequence). The CDR3 region is CATSFGESPLHF. In DNA, the CDR3 is TGTGCCACCAGCTTCGGGGAGTCACCCCTCCACTTT.

The CDR3 DNA reads TGCAGCGTTGAACAGGGGGGAGAGACCCAGTACTTC. This sequence encodes CSVEQGGETQYF. The chain uses TRBV29-1 and TRBJ2-5, with a tentative D call TRBD1 (7 bases). The CDR3 totals 12 residues. Deletions cut 2 bases from V and 4 bases from J, with 8 bases between. Germline CDR1 is SQVTM and CDR2 is ANQGSEA. The variable domain in full, completed from reference TRBV29-1 and TRBJ2-5, reads SAVISQKPSRDICQRGTSLTIQCQVDSQVTMMFWYRQQPGQSLTLIATANQGSEATYESGFVIDKFPISRPNLTFSTLTVSNMSPEDSSIYLCSVEQGGETQYFGPGTRLLVL.

The chain is built from TRBV5-6 and TRBJ2-2; D not resolved. V lost 3 bases and J 5 bases, leaving 11 bases between the germline ends. Looked up from germline, CDR1 is SGHDT and CDR2 is YYEEEE. The CDR3 totals 14 residues. CDR3 protein: CASSSYSLTGELFF. CDR3 in DNA: TGTGCCAGCAGCTCGTACAGCCTTACCGGGGAGCTGTTTTTT.